What follows are 9 T cell receptor beta chains derived from one specimen sequenced in a study of T-cell memory formation after mild COVID-19 (dated by TCRdb to the early 2020s). Libraries were built with 5' RACE. TCRdb lists the instrument as Illumina NovaSeq 6000. TCRdb reran the public reads through fastp at Q25 and MiXCR, keeping productive beta chains. Rows matching on CDR3 protein sequence are summarized as one entry with the most common DNA and genes. Counted in this sample were some 310,000 distinct CDR3 sequences; around 20% of them appeared once. The top ten clones comprise roughly a fifth of the sample. Sequenced: PBMCs or a T cell subset sorted from them (not recorded which). The receptors were sampled from a man aged 18 to 29 who had mild COVID-19 (a few samples of this study predate the infection). The sample titles of this study are shuffled in the database, so cell type and time point are left out; the donor was told from shared clones.

This clonotype turned up a few times. The chain links TRBV7-9 to TRBJ2-2; possibly TRBD2 for D (6 bases). Germline CDR1 SEHNR, CDR2 FQNEAQ (reference sequence). This CDR3 contains 14 residues. The germline V and J ends were trimmed by 6 bases and 8 bases, with 16 bases remaining between them. CDR3 nucleotide sequence: TGTGCCAGCAGGACGACCGGGGGTACTGGGGAGCTGTTTTTT. It specifies CASRTTGGTGELFF.

The J gene is TRBJ2-1, the V gene TRBV6-5, with 13 nucleotides matching TRBD2. The length of the CDR3 is 16 residues. Unmatched junction bases numbered 6, after V lost 4 bases and J lost 6 bases. Per germline, CDR1 MNHEY and CDR2 SVGAGI. This CDR3 is CASSSPLAGGANEQFF. As DNA, the CDR3 is TGTGCCAGCAGTTCGCCACTAGCGGGAGGGGCCAATGAGCAGTTCTTC.

The chain has TRBV4-3 and TRBJ2-5, with a tentative D call TRBD1 (6 bases). Germline CDR1 and CDR2: LGHNA and YSLEER. CDR3 size: 15 residues. The V gene lost 2 bases and the J gene lost 3 bases, with 13 bases spanning the gap. In DNA form, the CDR3 reads TGCGCCAGCAGCCAAACCCCGCACAGGGAAGAGACCCAGTACTTC. The encoded protein is CASSQTPHREETQYF.

The chain recombines TRBV7-2 with TRBJ2-4; 9 bases line up with TRBD2. This CDR3 has 15 residues. The V gene's germline CDR1 is SGHTA and CDR2 FQGNSA. The V gene end was trimmed by 1 base and the J gene end by 8 bases; junction bases not matched to a gene: 6. DNA of the CDR3: TGTGCCAGCAGCTTAGTAGCGGGGGCTGGAGACATTCAGTACTTC. Its protein is CASSLVAGAGDIQYF.

This clonotype was observed a few times. The chain links TRBV5-5 to TRBJ2-5, with a weak D call TRBD2 (6 bases). In germline, CDR1 is SGHKS, CDR2 YYEKEE (reference sequence). Trimming removed 0 bases at V and 1 base at J, with 10 bases between. The CDR3 has 15 residues. CDR3 region: CASSLGVAAQETQYF. Written as DNA, the CDR3 is TGTGCCAGCAGCTTGGGGGTAGCGGCCCAAGAGACCCAGTACTTC.

The V gene is TRBV6-2 or TRBV6-3, the J gene TRBJ2-3, with D tentatively TRBD1 or TRBD2 (5 bases each). V was pared by 7 bases and J by 0 bases, with 20 bases between. Germline assignment: CDR1 MNHEY and CDR2 SVGEGT. The CDR3 is made up of 17 amino acids. CDR3 DNA: TGTGCCAGCACCTTACTCCCTTCGGGGCCTAGCACAGATACGCAGTATTTT. Its protein product is CASTLLPSGPSTDTQYF.

This clonotype occurred a few times. The gene calls are TRBV7-2 and TRBJ2-2; D is unclear. This CDR3 is built from 16 residues. The V gene's germline CDR1 is SGHTA and CDR2 FQGNSA. V was pared by 2 bases and J by 4 bases, with 14 bases between. Here the CDR3 reads CASSLLPPFSTGELFF. The DNA for the CDR3 is TGTGCCAGCAGCTTACTTCCTCCCTTTAGCACCGGGGAGCTGTTTTTT. Full variable domain (outside the CDR3, taken from reference TRBV7-2 and TRBJ2-2): GAGVSQSPSNKVTEKGKDVELRCDPISGHTALYWYRQSLGQGLEFLIYFQGNSAPDKSGLPSDRFSAERTGGSVSTLTIQRTQQEDSAVYLCASSLLPPFSTGELFFGEGSRLTVL.

This clonotype has just a few counts. The chain combines TRBV5-1 with TRBJ2-5; 10 bases are shared with TRBD1. V was clipped by 1 base and J by 2 bases; unmatched bases: 8. This CDR3 is built from 17 residues. CDR1 is SGHRS, CDR2 YFSETQ, per germline. This CDR3 is CASSLPSSGQGQETQYF. In DNA form, the CDR3 reads TGCGCCAGCAGCTTGCCTTCCTCGGGACAGGGGCAAGAGACCCAGTACTTC.

V is TRBV3-1 and J is TRBJ1-1, with D unresolved. The germline V and J ends were trimmed by 0 bases and 10 bases, with 9 bases remaining between them. This CDR3 comprises 12 residues. Germline assignment: CDR1 LGHDT and CDR2 YNNKEL (reference sequence). CDR3 DNA: TGTGCCAGCAGCCAAGAGGCACAGCGAGCTTTCTTT. It codes for CASSQEAQRAFF.